This T cell receptor (beta chain) appears in the sequencing data of a study of blood T cell repertoires in COVID-19. Background on the study: Samples came from the United States, Italy and Spain, spanning acute and convalescent COVID-19. T cells, B-cell-depleted T cells, or PBMCs supplied cDNA or gDNA.

The CDR3 spans 13 residues. CDR1 and CDR2 (germline): SQVTM, ANQGSEA. Trimming at V came to 6 bases and at J to 8 bases, leaving 5 bases not matched to a gene. Per the original data handling: Estimation of nucleated cell counts relied on the amplification of reference gene primers. TCRdb's table, derived via immunoSEQ multiplex PCR, lists solely in-frame clones and lacks some. The V and J calls and clone size are taken from that table; D and trimming were inferred from the DNA. The repertoire holds 64,000 or so clones, with approximately 91% as singletons. This TCR derives from a human donor in a cohort sampled during active COVID-19. The chain combines TRBV29-1 with TRBJ2-2, with TRBD2 matching 11 bases. The sequenced material came from peripheral blood. CDR3 in DNA: TGCAGCGTCCCGGGACTAGCGGTTGGGGAGCTGTTTTTT. Its protein is CSVPGLAVGELFF.